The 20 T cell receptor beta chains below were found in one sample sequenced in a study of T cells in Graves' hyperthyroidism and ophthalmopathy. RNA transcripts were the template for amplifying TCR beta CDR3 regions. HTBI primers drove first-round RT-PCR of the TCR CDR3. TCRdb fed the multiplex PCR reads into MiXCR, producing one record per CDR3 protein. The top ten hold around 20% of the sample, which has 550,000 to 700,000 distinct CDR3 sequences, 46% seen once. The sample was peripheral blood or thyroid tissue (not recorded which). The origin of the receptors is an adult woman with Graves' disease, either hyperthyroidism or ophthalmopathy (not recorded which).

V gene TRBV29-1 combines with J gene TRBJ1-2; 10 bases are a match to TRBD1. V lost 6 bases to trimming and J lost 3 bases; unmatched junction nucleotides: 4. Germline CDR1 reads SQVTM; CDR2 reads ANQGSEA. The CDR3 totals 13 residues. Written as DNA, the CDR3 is TGCAGCGTCGGGGACAGGGGCTACTATGGCTACACCTTC. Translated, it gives CSVGDRGYYGYTF.

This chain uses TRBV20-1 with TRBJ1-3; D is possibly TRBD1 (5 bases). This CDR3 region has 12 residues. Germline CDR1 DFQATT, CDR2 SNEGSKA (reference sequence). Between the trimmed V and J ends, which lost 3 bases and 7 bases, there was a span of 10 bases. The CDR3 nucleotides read TGCAGTGCTAGGCCGGGGGGGAACACCATATATTTT. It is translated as CSARPGGNTIYF.

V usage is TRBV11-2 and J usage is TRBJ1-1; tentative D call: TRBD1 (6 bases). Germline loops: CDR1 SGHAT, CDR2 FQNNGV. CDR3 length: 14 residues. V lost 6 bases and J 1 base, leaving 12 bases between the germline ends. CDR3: CASRTGFTNTEAFF. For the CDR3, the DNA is TGTGCCAGCAGAACAGGGTTTACGAACACTGAAGCTTTCTTT. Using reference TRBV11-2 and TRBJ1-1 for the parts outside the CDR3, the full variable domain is EAGVAQSPRYKIIEKRQSVAFWCNPISGHATLYWYQQILGQGPKLLIQFQNNGVVDDSQLPKDRFSAERLKGVDSTLKIQPAKLEDSAVYLCASRTGFTNTEAFFGQGTRLTVV.

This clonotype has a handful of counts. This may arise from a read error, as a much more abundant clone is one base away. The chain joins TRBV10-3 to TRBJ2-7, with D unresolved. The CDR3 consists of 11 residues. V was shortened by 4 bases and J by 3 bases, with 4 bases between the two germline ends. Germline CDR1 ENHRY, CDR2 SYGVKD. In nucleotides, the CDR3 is TGTGCCATCAGTGCCAACTACGAGCAGTACTTC. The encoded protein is CAISANYEQYF.

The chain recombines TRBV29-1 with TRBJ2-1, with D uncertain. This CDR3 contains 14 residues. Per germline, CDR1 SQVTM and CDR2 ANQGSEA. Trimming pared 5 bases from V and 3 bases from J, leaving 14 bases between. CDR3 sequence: CSVSGELHYNEQFF. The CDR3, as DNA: TGCAGCGTTTCTGGAGAGCTCCACTACAATGAGCAGTTCTTC.

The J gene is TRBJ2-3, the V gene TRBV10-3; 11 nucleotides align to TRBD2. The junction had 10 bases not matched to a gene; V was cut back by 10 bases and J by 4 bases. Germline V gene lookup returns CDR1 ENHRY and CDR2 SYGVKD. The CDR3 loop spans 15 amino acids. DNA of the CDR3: TGTGCCAGCAGCCTAGCGGGAGGAGGTGCAGATACGCAGTATTTT. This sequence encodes CASSLAGGGADTQYF.

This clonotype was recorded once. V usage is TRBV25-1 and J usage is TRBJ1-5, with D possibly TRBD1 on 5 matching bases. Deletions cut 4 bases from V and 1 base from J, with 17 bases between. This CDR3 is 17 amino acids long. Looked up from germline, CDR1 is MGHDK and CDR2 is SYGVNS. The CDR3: CASSASIGVQSNQPQHF. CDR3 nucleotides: TGTGCCAGCAGTGCTAGTATAGGGGTTCAGAGCAATCAGCCCCAGCATTTT.

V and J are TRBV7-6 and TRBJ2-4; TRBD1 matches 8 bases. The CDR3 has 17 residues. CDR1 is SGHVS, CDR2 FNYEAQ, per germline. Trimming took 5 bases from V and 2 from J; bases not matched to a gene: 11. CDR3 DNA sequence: TGTGCCAGCAGCCCCGCTCTGGGACAGGACTCCAAAAACATTCAGTACTTC. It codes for CASSPALGQDSKNIQYF. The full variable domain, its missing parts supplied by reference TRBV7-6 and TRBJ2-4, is GAGVSQSPRYKVTKRGQDVALRCDPISGHVSLYWYRQALGQGPEFLTYFNYEAQQDKSGLPNDRFSAERPEGSISTLTIQRTEQRDSAMYRCASSPALGQDSKNIQYFGAGTRLSVL.

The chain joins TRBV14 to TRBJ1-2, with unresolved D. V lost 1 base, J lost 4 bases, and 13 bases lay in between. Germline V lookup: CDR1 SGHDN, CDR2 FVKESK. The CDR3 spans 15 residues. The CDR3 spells CASSQVRSAGYGYTF. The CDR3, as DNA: TGTGCCAGCAGCCAAGTTAGATCGGCAGGCTATGGCTACACCTTC.

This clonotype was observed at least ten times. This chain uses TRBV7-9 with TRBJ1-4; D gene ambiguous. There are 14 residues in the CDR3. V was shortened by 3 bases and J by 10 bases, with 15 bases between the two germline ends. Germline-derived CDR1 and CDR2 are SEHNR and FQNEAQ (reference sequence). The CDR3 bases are TGTGCCAGCAGCTTCGGGCCTAATTTGGGAAAACTGTTTTTT. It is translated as CASSFGPNLGKLFF.

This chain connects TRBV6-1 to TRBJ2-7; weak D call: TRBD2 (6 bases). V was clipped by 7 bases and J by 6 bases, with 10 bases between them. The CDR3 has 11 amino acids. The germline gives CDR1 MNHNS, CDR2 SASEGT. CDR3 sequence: CASTPAGEQYF. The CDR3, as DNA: TGTGCCAGCACCCCAGCGGGCGAGCAGTACTTC.

The CDR3 spells CASSMGQGETDTQYF. In DNA, the CDR3 is TGTGCCAGCAGCATGGGACAGGGAGAGACAGATACGCAGTATTTT. The chain carries TRBV7-9 and TRBJ2-3; 9 nucleotides align to TRBD1. Germline V CDR1 and CDR2: SEHNR, FQNEAQ (reference sequence). V shed 5 bases and J 3 bases; nucleotides not matched to a gene: 6. This CDR3 has 15 amino acids.

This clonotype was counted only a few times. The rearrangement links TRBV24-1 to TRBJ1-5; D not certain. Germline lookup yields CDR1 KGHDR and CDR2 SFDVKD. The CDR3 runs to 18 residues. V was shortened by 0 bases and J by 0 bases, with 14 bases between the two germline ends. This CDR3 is CATSDLIEGGNSNQPQHF. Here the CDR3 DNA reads TGTGCCACCAGTGATTTGATAGAGGGCGGAAATAGCAATCAGCCCCAGCATTTT.

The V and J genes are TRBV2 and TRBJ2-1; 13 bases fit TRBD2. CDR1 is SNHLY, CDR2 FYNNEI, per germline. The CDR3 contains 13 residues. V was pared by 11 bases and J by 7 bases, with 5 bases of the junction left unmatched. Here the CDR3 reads CAGGTSGVNEQFF. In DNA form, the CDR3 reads TGTGCCGGCGGGACTAGCGGGGTTAATGAGCAGTTCTTC.

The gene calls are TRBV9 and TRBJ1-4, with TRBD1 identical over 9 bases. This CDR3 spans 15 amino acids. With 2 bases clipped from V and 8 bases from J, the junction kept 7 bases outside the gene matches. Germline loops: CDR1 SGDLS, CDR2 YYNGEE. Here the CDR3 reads CASSVSGTGREKLFF. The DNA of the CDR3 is TGTGCCAGCAGCGTTTCCGGGACAGGGCGGGAAAAACTGTTTTTT.

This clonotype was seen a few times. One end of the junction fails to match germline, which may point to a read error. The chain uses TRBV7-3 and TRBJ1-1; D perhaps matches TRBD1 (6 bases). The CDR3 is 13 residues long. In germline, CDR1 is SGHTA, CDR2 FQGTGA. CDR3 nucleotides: TGCGCCAGCAGGTCGCGGGACATAGAGGAAGCTTTCTTT. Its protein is CASRSRDIEEAFF.

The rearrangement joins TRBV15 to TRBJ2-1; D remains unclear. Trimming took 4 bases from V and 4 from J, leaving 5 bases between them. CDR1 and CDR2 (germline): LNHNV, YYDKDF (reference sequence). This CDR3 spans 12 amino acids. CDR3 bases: TGTGCCACCAGCACAGCATACAATGAGCAGTTCTTC. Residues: CATSTAYNEQFF.

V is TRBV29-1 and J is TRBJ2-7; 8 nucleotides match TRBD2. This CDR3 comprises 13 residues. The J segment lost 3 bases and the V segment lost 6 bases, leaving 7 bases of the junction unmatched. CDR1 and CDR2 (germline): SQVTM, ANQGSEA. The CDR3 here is CSVASGSGYEQYF. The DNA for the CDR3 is TGCAGCGTGGCGAGCGGGAGCGGCTACGAGCAGTACTTC.

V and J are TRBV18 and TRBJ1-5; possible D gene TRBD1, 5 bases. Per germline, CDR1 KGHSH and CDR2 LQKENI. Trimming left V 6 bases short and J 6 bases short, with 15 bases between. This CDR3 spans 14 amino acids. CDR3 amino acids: CASSFQGEVQPQHF. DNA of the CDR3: TGTGCCAGCTCGTTCCAGGGTGAAGTTCAGCCCCAGCATTTT.

CDR3 region: CASNTWGGAKEGYTF. The CDR3, as DNA: TGTGCCAGCAATACCTGGGGGGGGGCGAAAGAAGGCTACACCTTC. The J gene is TRBJ1-2, the V gene TRBV6-2 or TRBV6-3, with a tentative D call TRBD1 (6 bases). Germline CDR1 MNHEY, CDR2 SVGEGT. The CDR3 length is 15 residues. Trimming took 7 bases from V and 8 from J, leaving 23 bases between them.